Following are 18 T cell receptor beta chains from one sample sequenced in a study of cytomegalovirus exposure and HLA in healthy donors. PCR involved 60 Vbeta and 13 Jbeta primers. Clones were read by immunoSEQ multiplex PCR, and TCRdb kept only the in-frame ones, dropping some. The table includes around 92,000 clones, roughly 79% detected once. The specimen was PBMCs. Source of these receptors: a female donor in good health and CMV-seropositive.

The chain carries TRBV9 and TRBJ2-3; D might be TRBD2 (5 bases). CDR3 length equals 15 residues. Germline CDR1 SGDLS, CDR2 YYNGEE. V lost 2 bases and J 0 bases, leaving 10 bases between the germline ends. This CDR3 reads CASSVGRGSTDTQYF. In nucleotides, the CDR3 is TGTGCCAGCAGCGTCGGCCGGGGAAGCACAGATACGCAGTATTTT. Drawing the rest from reference TRBV9 and TRBJ2-3, the complete variable domain is DSGVTQTPKHLITATGQRVTLRCSPRSGDLSVYWYQQSLDQGLQFLIQYYNGEERAKGNILERFSAQQFPDLHSELNLSSLELGDSALYFCASSVGRGSTDTQYFGPGTRLTVL.

The rearrangement links TRBV9 to TRBJ2-1; 12 bases are a match to TRBD2. Germline V lookup: CDR1 SGDLS, CDR2 YYNGEE. V was clipped by 0 bases and J by 6 bases; unmatched bases: 1. The CDR3 runs 15 residues. Here the CDR3 reads CASSVASGRANEQFF. CDR3 nucleotide sequence: TGTGCCAGCAGCGTAGCTAGCGGGAGGGCCAATGAGCAGTTCTTC.

V gene TRBV29-1 combines with J gene TRBJ2-2; 8 positions agree with TRBD1. This CDR3 is built from 13 residues. Germline V CDR1 and CDR2: SQVTM, ANQGSEA. V lost 7 bases, J lost 2 bases, and 3 bases stayed unmatched. Here the CDR3 DNA reads TGCAGCGGGGGACAGGCAAACACCGGGGAGCTGTTTTTT. It encodes CSGGQANTGELFF.

J is TRBJ1-1 and V is TRBV2, with 7 bases matching TRBD1. Trimming removed 9 bases from V and 4 bases from J; junction bases left unmatched: 8. CDR1 and CDR2 (germline): SNHLY, FYNNEI. The length of the CDR3 is 13 residues. The CDR3 region has the DNA TGTGCCAGTGAAGACAGGGCAGGCACTGAAGCTTTCTTT. Amino acids: CASEDRAGTEAFF.

This chain uses TRBV30 with TRBJ2-1; 7 bases map to TRBD1. J gave up 4 bases and V 2 bases, and 5 bases lay outside the gene matches. CDR1 is GTSNPN, CDR2 SVGIG, per germline (reference sequence). This CDR3 is built from 14 residues. In nucleotides, the CDR3 is TGTGCCTGGAGTACCGGGACAGTATACAATGAGCAGTTCTTC. Amino acid sequence: CAWSTGTVYNEQFF.

The table lists this clone with a few counts. This chain joins TRBV4-3 and TRBJ1-4; the D is unclear. The V and J ends lost 0 bases and 8 bases respectively, with 10 bases between them. There are 14 residues in the CDR3. Germline CDR1 and CDR2: LGHNA and YSLEER. The CDR3 loop reads CASSQDRRTEKLFF. In nucleotides, the CDR3 is TGCGCCAGCAGCCAAGATCGGAGAACCGAAAAACTGTTTTTT.

The rearrangement joins TRBV4-2 to TRBJ2-5; 8 nucleotides match TRBD2. CDR1 LGHNA and CDR2 YNFKEQ come from the germline V gene. The V segment lost 0 bases and the J segment 4 bases; nucleotides outside the gene matches: 10. The CDR3 covers 17 residues. CDR3 in amino acids: CASSQDSGSGSGETQYF. Here the CDR3 DNA reads TGTGCCAGCAGCCAAGATTCCGGGAGCGGGAGTGGAGAGACCCAGTACTTC.

The CDR3 DNA reads TGTGCCAGCAACGCGGGAGGGTCGACAGATACGCAGTATTTT. This codes for CASNAGGSTDTQYF. This rearrangement joins TRBV9 to TRBJ2-3, with 9 positions matching TRBD2. Germline loops: CDR1 SGDLS, CDR2 YYNGEE. CDR3 length: 14 amino acids. Trimming at V came to 6 bases and at J to 3 bases, leaving 5 bases not matched to a gene.

The rearrangement joins TRBV30 to TRBJ1-4; D call uncertain. The CDR3 extends over 15 amino acids. Germline lookup yields CDR1 GTSNPN and CDR2 SVGIG (reference sequence). V lost 0 bases, J lost 4 bases, and 12 bases lay in between. The CDR3 loop reads CAWSVAAAFNEKLFF. CDR3 DNA: TGTGCCTGGAGTGTAGCGGCGGCCTTTAATGAAAAACTGTTTTTT.

This clone was observed a single time. The rearrangement uses TRBV9 and TRBJ1-1; no firm D call. This CDR3 has 15 residues. CDR1 is SGDLS, CDR2 YYNGEE, per germline. Trimming removed 5 bases at V and 4 bases at J, with 18 bases between. CDR3 in amino acids: CASSVSPARGTEAFF. In DNA form, the CDR3 reads TGTGCCAGCAGTGTGTCACCCGCCCGGGGCACTGAAGCTTTCTTT.

The rearrangement joins TRBV28 to TRBJ2-5; a weak D match, TRBD1 (6 bases). The CDR3 runs to 14 residues. CDR1 is MDHEN, CDR2 SYDVKM, per germline. Trimming cost V 0 bases and J 1 base, with 6 bases left between them. CDR3 amino acids: CASSLWGAQETQYF. CDR3 bases: TGTGCCAGCAGTTTATGGGGGGCCCAAGAGACCCAGTACTTC.

As for this clone: At one end, the junction sequence differs from germline, possibly due to a read error. The V call is TRBV28, the J call TRBJ1-1, with TRBD1 matching over 7 bases. Germline CDR1 reads MDHEN; CDR2 reads SYDVKM. CDR3 length: 12 amino acids. This CDR3 reads CASSLPFDRVAF. The CDR3 DNA sequence: TGTGCCAGCAGTTTACCCTTCGACAGGGTCGCTTTT.

The gene calls are TRBV19 and TRBJ1-1; TRBD1 might be the D (6 bases). The V and J ends lost 9 bases and 4 bases respectively, with 15 bases between them. Germline V gene data show CDR1 as LNHDA and CDR2 as SQIVND (reference sequence). The CDR3 runs 13 residues. CDR3 sequence reads: CASAGTLGTEAFF. DNA for the CDR3: TGTGCCAGCGCCGGGACATTGGGCACTGAAGCTTTCTTT.

J is TRBJ2-7 and V is TRBV5-1; the D gene is possibly TRBD2 (5 bases). CDR1 is SGHRS and CDR2 is YFSETQ in the germline V gene. The CDR3 contains 15 residues. V was clipped by 0 bases and J by 5 bases, with 15 bases between them. This CDR3 reads CASSLVAGGSDEQYF. The CDR3 DNA is TGCGCCAGCAGCTTGGTGGCAGGAGGTTCCGACGAGCAGTACTTC.

The V and J genes are TRBV10-3 and TRBJ2-1, with TRBD1 matching 7 bases. The CDR3 has 16 residues. CDR1 and CDR2 from the germline V gene are ENHRY and SYGVKD. V shed 2 bases, J shed 3 bases, and the junction held 7 bases outside the gene matches. This CDR3 is CAISEPGTEDYNEQFF. The CDR3 region has the DNA TGTGCCATCAGTGAGCCCGGGACAGAAGACTACAATGAGCAGTTCTTC.

J is TRBJ2-5 and V is TRBV7-2, with 10 bases matching TRBD2. With V trimmed by 1 base and J by 4 bases, 3 bases remained unmatched. Germline-derived CDR1 and CDR2 are SGHTA and FQGNSA. CDR3 length equals 15 residues. The CDR3 DNA sequence: TGTGCCAGCAGCTTAGGGTCTAGCGGGGGAGAGACCCAGTACTTC. Its translation: CASSLGSSGGETQYF.

The chain is built from TRBV28 and TRBJ2-7; tentatively, D is TRBD1 (5 bases). CDR1 is MDHEN and CDR2 is SYDVKM in the germline V gene. Between the trimmed V and J ends, which lost 2 bases and 2 bases, there was a span of 13 bases. The CDR3 loop spans 15 amino acids. CDR3 region: CASSLVGRAAYEQYF. CDR3 sequence (DNA): TGTGCCAGCAGTTTAGTGGGCAGGGCCGCCTACGAGCAGTACTTC.

The genes are TRBV6-5 and TRBJ2-7, with 7 bases identical to TRBD2. There are 15 residues in the CDR3. Trimming removed 4 bases from V and 3 bases from J; junction bases left unmatched: 9. Germline V CDR1 and CDR2: MNHEY, SVGAGI. The CDR3 DNA is TGTGCCAGCAGTTCGCCCAACCTAGCGGTCTACGAGCAGTACTTC. Its translation is CASSSPNLAVYEQYF.